The T cell receptor beta chain described here comes from a study of blood T cell repertoires in COVID-19. Study-level information: The samples span acute and convalescent COVID-19 from the United States, Italy and Spain. Sample material is recorded as cDNA or gDNA derived from T cells, B-cell-depleted T cells, or PBMCs.

Germline V CDR1 and CDR2: SGHNT, YYREEE (reference sequence). The CDR3 contains 18 residues. J gave up 6 bases and V 2 bases, and 12 bases lay outside the gene matches. Authors' data handling: Estimation of nucleated cell counts was performed using reference gene primer amplification. The method was immunoSEQ multiplex PCR; TCRdb's version includes in-frame clones alone and lacks a portion of them. D and trimming come from the DNA, and the V and J calls and clone size come from that table. The sample holds approximately 260,000 clones, 70% to 85% seen once. Material: peripheral blood. The sequence came from a woman aged 80 or over with active or convalescent COVID-19. This rearrangement joins TRBV5-4 to TRBJ2-2; 11 bases line up with TRBD2. As DNA, the CDR3 is TGTGCCAGCAGCTTAGGTTCTAGCGGGGGGTACGGCGCCGGGGAGCTGTTTTTT. Protein sequence: CASSLGSSGGYGAGELFF.